This entry lists 20 T cell receptor beta chains sequenced from one sample in a study of T-cell memory formation after mild COVID-19. MiXCR was run by TCRdb on the 5' RACE reads, yielding one entry per CDR3 protein. The table shows about 340,000 distinct CDR3 sequences, with 13% occurring only once. The material sequenced was PBMCs or a T cell subset sorted from them (not recorded which). The receptors here all came from a man aged 18 to 30 who had mild COVID-19 (a few samples of this study predate the infection). Cell type and time point are not known.

The gene calls are TRBV11-2 and TRBJ1-6; D is uncertain. V lost 1 base to trimming and J lost 7 bases, with 5 bases between them. Germline assignment: CDR1 SGHAT and CDR2 FQNNGV. The CDR3 consists of 13 residues. CDR3 DNA: TGTGCCAGCAGCTTAGTTGACAATTCACCCCTCCACTTT. This translates into CASSLVDNSPLHF.

The chain has TRBV6-6 and TRBJ2-7; D is possibly TRBD1 or TRBD2 (6 bases each). Trimming left V 1 base short and J 5 bases short, with 12 bases between. The CDR3 sequence is 14 residues long. Germline CDR1 and CDR2: MNHNY and SVGAGI (reference sequence). For the CDR3, the DNA is TGTGCCAGCAGTTACTTGGGGGGCGGCCACGAGCAGTACTTC. Amino acids: CASSYLGGGHEQYF.

The chain recombines TRBV5-1 with TRBJ2-1; a possible D gene is TRBD1 (6 bases). Between the trimmed V and J ends, which lost 2 bases and 5 bases, there was a span of 14 bases. The V gene's germline CDR1 is SGHRS and CDR2 YFSETQ. The CDR3 has 15 amino acids. CDR3 DNA sequence: TGCGCCAGCAGCTTCCCGGCAGGGGCCAACAATGAGCAGTTCTTC. Protein product: CASSFPAGANNEQFF.

The chain recombines TRBV6-5 with TRBJ2-2; TRBD1 is a possible D gene (6 bases). This CDR3 comprises 12 residues. The V end was cut by 4 bases, the J end by 8 bases, with 8 bases between. CDR1 is MNHEY, CDR2 SVGAGI, per germline. In DNA form, the CDR3 reads TGTGCCAGCAGTTCTACAGGGGGGGAGCTGTTTTTT. Its translation is CASSSTGGELFF.

This clonotype came up a few times. J is TRBJ2-4 and V is TRBV28; the match to TRBD1 covers 8 bases. The V segment lost 4 bases and the J segment 0 bases; nucleotides outside the gene matches: 8. The CDR3 consists of 17 residues. The germline CDR1 and CDR2 sequences are MDHEN and SYDVKM. The CDR3 here is CASSWRTGILAKNIQYF. The DNA for the CDR3 is TGTGCCAGCAGTTGGCGGACAGGGATACTAGCCAAAAACATTCAGTACTTC.

The V gene is TRBV12-5, the J gene TRBJ1-1; D ambiguous. Per the germline V gene, CDR1 is LGHNT and CDR2 is FRNRAP. CDR3 length: 12 amino acids. V lost 3 bases to trimming and J lost 6 bases, with 8 bases between them. The chain's CDR3 is CASGFREAEAFF. The CDR3 DNA is TGTGCTAGTGGTTTCCGTGAGGCTGAAGCTTTCTTT.

V gene TRBV27 combines with J gene TRBJ2-5, with 11 bases aligning to TRBD2. Germline loops: CDR1 MNHEY, CDR2 SMNVEV (reference sequence). This CDR3 comprises 15 residues. V was clipped by 10 bases and J by 4 bases; unmatched bases: 11. CDR3 DNA: TGTGCCACCCGAGGTAGCGGGGGGGCCGGAGAGACCCAGTACTTC. Its translation: CATRGSGGAGETQYF.

This clonotype appeared a few times. V usage is TRBV24-1 and J usage is TRBJ2-1; 10 bases fit TRBD2. The CDR3 is 16 amino acids. Trimming cost V 4 bases and J 10 bases; bases outside gene matches: 12. The germline CDR1 and CDR2 sequences are KGHDR and SFDVKD. The CDR3 nucleotides are TGTGCCACCAGTGACCACCCCCTAGCGGGGGCCGCCGAGCAGTTCTTC. It specifies CATSDHPLAGAAEQFF.

This clonotype came up a few times. This chain links TRBV2 with TRBJ1-6; perhaps TRBD1 as D (6 bases). The CDR3 runs 16 residues. Trimming removed 4 bases from V and 7 bases from J, with 17 bases in between. Germline V gives CDR1 SNHLY, CDR2 FYNNEI. CDR3 protein: CASSGTGGRLNSPLHF. CDR3 DNA: TGTGCCAGCAGTGGGACGGGGGGGCGATTGAATTCACCCCTCCACTTT.

In this sample, this clonotype turned up once. The CDR3 here is CSAPRTGQGYTF. As DNA, the CDR3 is TGCAGTGCTCCCCGGACAGGGCAGGGCTACACCTTC. This chain connects TRBV20-1 to TRBJ1-2; 8 bases are a match to TRBD1. The J segment lost 8 bases and the V segment lost 5 bases, leaving 7 bases of the junction unmatched. Germline values: CDR1 DFQATT, CDR2 SNEGSKA (reference sequence). The CDR3 is made up of 12 amino acids.

This chain connects TRBV10-3 to TRBJ1-2, with no clear D. Germline V gene sequence: CDR1 ENHRY, CDR2 SYGVKD. The CDR3 is 13 residues long. V gave up 0 bases and J gave up 7 bases, with 9 bases separating them. CDR3 amino acids: CAISESKKGGYTF. CDR3 in DNA: TGTGCCATCAGTGAGTCAAAGAAGGGTGGCTACACCTTC.

This chain links TRBV6-5 with TRBJ2-2, with 9 bases fitting TRBD1. The CDR3 is made up of 15 amino acids. The germline V gene has CDR1 MNHEY and CDR2 SVGAGI. V dropped 1 base and J dropped 5; count of bases not matched to a gene: 2. The CDR3 reads CASSYWTGVTGELFF. The CDR3 DNA reads as TGTGCCAGCAGTTACTGGACAGGGGTTACCGGGGAGCTGTTTTTT.

The chain links TRBV24-1 to TRBJ2-3; D is unclear. The V gene lost 9 bases and the J gene lost 1 base, with 13 bases spanning the gap. There are 14 residues in the CDR3. In germline, CDR1 is KGHDR, CDR2 SFDVKD. CDR3: CATAPNWGTDTQYF. The CDR3 DNA reads TGTGCCACCGCCCCCAATTGGGGCACAGATACGCAGTATTTT.

A few counts support this clonotype. This chain uses TRBV20-1 with TRBJ1-4, with 7 positions matching TRBD1. V gave up 5 bases and J gave up 9 bases; unmatched junction bases: 9. Per the germline V gene, CDR1 is DFQATT and CDR2 is SNEGSKA (reference sequence). The CDR3 runs to 13 residues. CDR3 sequence: CSAPEGDRKKLFF. CDR3 bases: TGCAGTGCTCCCGAGGGGGACAGAAAAAAACTGTTTTTT.

V gene TRBV12-3 or TRBV12-4 combines with J gene TRBJ1-6; D remains unclear. The V end was cut by 6 bases, the J end by 8 bases, with 5 bases between. This CDR3 is built from 11 residues. In DNA form, the CDR3 reads TGTGCCAGCAGAAGCCATTCACCCCTCCACTTT. Translation gives CASRSHSPLHF.

This clonotype was detected ten times or more. The chain employs TRBV7-2 and TRBJ1-4, with D possibly TRBD1 on 6 matching bases. The CDR3 contains 15 residues. V lost 3 bases and J 6 bases, leaving 14 bases between the germline ends. The germline gives CDR1 SGHTA, CDR2 FQGNSA. CDR3 residues: CASSLVGGADEKLFF. In nucleotides, the CDR3 is TGTGCCAGCAGCTTGGTTGGGGGCGCCGATGAAAAACTGTTTTTT.

The V gene is TRBV24-1, the J gene TRBJ2-1, with 12 positions matching TRBD2. This CDR3 has 15 residues. The junction had 8 bases not matched to a gene; V was cut back by 7 bases and J by 8 bases. Germline-derived CDR1 and CDR2 are KGHDR and SFDVKD. DNA of the CDR3: TGTGCCACCAGCGATACTAGCGGGGGGAAGGATGAGCAGTTCTTC. Protein: CATSDTSGGKDEQFF.

This clonotype turned up a few times. The chain joins TRBV4-3 to TRBJ2-7; no clear D gene. The CDR3 extends over 15 amino acids. CDR1 is LGHNA and CDR2 is YSLEER in the germline V gene. V lost 1 base and J 4 bases, leaving 14 bases between the germline ends. The CDR3 coding sequence is TGCGCCAGCAGCCAAGCGACGGCTGCCGAGTACGAGCAGTACTTC. This translates into CASSQATAAEYEQYF.

This clonotype was found many times. The chain employs TRBV7-2 and TRBJ1-4; unclear D gene. The germline gives CDR1 SGHTA, CDR2 FQGNSA. The V and J ends lost 5 bases and 6 bases respectively, with 13 bases between them. This CDR3 comprises 14 residues. The DNA for the CDR3 is TGTGCCAGCAGCCGCTCTTTTTGGGATGAAAAACTGTTTTTT. It specifies CASSRSFWDEKLFF.

This clonotype was picked up a small number of times. The chain is built from TRBV4-1 and TRBJ1-1; TRBD1 matches at 7 bases. The germline V gene has CDR1 MGHRA and CDR2 YSYEKL. V gave up 3 bases and J gave up 11 bases; unmatched junction bases: 15. This CDR3 region has 15 residues. The CDR3 spells CASSHPSTGALDAFF. The CDR3 region has the DNA TGCGCCAGCAGCCACCCGAGTACAGGGGCTCTTGACGCTTTCTTT.